This TCR beta chain came from a study of blood T cell repertoires in COVID-19. Across the whole study: COVID-19 samples collected from the United States, Italy and Spain covered acute and convalescent phases. Nucleic acid was either cDNA or gDNA, and it came from T cells, B-cell-depleted T cells, or PBMCs.

In the original analysis: Reference gene primer amplification in the assay estimated nucleated cell counts. Profiling relied on immunoSEQ multiplex PCR, and the TCRdb table lists in-frame clones only, not all of them. V and J calls plus clone size are reproduced from that table; the DNA served to infer D and trimming. The sample has about 100,000 clones, almost 80% seen once. V was clipped by 5 bases and J by 5 bases; unmatched bases: 5. Germline-derived CDR1 and CDR2 are SGHTA and FQGNSA. This CDR3 region has 14 residues. This receptor was identified in a man between 70 and 80 years old with active or convalescent COVID-19. The V gene is TRBV7-2, the J gene TRBJ2-3; 9 bases align to TRBD2. Specimen: peripheral blood. CDR3 protein: CASSPSGGKDTQYF. CDR3 bases: TGTGCCAGCAGCCCGAGCGGGGGGAAAGATACGCAGTATTTT.